Listed below are T cell receptor beta chains from one sample, sequenced in a study of shared clonotypes between healthy human individuals. TCRdb keeps only in-frame clones here, not all; method: immunoSEQ multiplex PCR. This sample carries over 1.5 million clones, approximately 98% of them seen once, and the ten largest clones take 0.4% to 0.45%. Sequencing was done on a sample of naive CD4+ T cells sorted from blood. The receptors originated from a young man in good health. Each CDR3 is given with its conserved first and last residue. The D gene is left open where the match is weak. Size is stated for part of the rows, as once, few or many counts, or as a class when the clone is expanded.

abundance | d_gene | j_gene | v_gene | CDR3aa | CDR3nt
NA | NA | TRBJ1-2 | TRBV19 | CASSINGVSGYTF | TGTGCCAGTAGTATTAACGGGGTTTCAGGCTACACCTTC
NA | NA | TRBJ2-7 | TRBV14 | CASSQALGEQYF | TGTGCCAGCAGCCAAGCCCTCGGCGAGCAGTACTTC
NA | NA | TRBJ2-7 | TRBV7-8 | CASSLVAGPYEQYF | TGTGCCAGCAGCTTAGTGGCGGGGCCCTACGAGCAGTACTTC
NA | NA | TRBJ2-3 | TRBV5-1 | CASSGVPTDTQYF | TGCGCCAGCTCGGGGGTCCCAACAGATACGCAGTATTTT
NA | NA | TRBJ1-1 | TRBV28 | CASSPAGGFTEAFF | TGTGCCAGCAGCCCCGCGGGGGGCTTCACTGAAGCTTTCTTT
NA | TRBD2 | TRBJ2-7 | TRBV19 | CASSPGLAGGREQYF | TGTGCCAGTAGTCCAGGACTAGCGGGAGGTAGAGAGCAGTACTTC
once | NA | TRBJ2-7 | TRBV28 | CASGAHYEQYF | TGTGCCAGCGGTGCCCACTACGAGCAGTACTTC
NA | TRBD1 | TRBJ1-4 | TRBV2 | CASQTGSHEKLFF | TGTGCCAGCCAGACAGGGAGTCATGAAAAACTGTTTTTT
NA | NA | TRBJ2-7 | TRBV6-6 | CASSHGVSYEQYF | TGTGCCAGCAGTCACGGAGTGTCCTACGAGCAGTACTTC
NA | NA | TRBJ2-7 | TRBV27 | CASSLYPLPTYEQYF | TGTGCCAGCAGTTTATATCCCCTACCAACCTACGAGCAGTACTTC
NA | TRBD2 | TRBJ2-7 | TRBV5-8 | CASNLGLAGTYEQYF | TGTGCCAGCAACCTCGGACTAGCGGGAACCTACGAGCAGTACTTC
once | NA | TRBJ2-1 | TRBV13 | CASSQTVQIPANEQFF | TGTGCCAGCAGCCAGACAGTTCAGATCCCGGCCAATGAGCAGTTCTTC
NA | NA | TRBJ1-2 | TRBV4-1 | CASSQDDRANYGYTF | TGCGCCAGCAGCCAAGACGACCGCGCAAACTATGGCTACACCTTC
NA | TRBD2 | TRBJ2-7 | TRBV7-6 | CASTLAPTGLDAYEQYF | TGTGCCAGCACCTTAGCCCCAACTGGACTAGATGCCTACGAGCAGTACTTC
NA | NA | TRBJ2-3 | TRBV7-3 | CASSLTSRTDTQYF | TGTGCCAGCAGCTTAACTTCCAGGACAGATACGCAGTATTTT
NA | NA | TRBJ2-6 | TRBV2 | CASSSWGANVLTF | TGTGCCAGCAGTTCGTGGGGGGCCAACGTCCTGACTTTC
NA | NA | TRBJ1-2 | TRBV9 | CASSTGVGLGYGYTF | TGTGCCAGCAGCACCGGGGTGGGCCTCGGCTATGGCTACACCTTC
NA | TRBD2 | TRBJ2-7 | TRBV9 | CASSVDTSGLYEQYF | TGTGCCAGCAGCGTAGACACTAGCGGGCTCTACGAGCAGTACTTC
NA | NA | TRBJ2-1 | TRBV2 | CASSAGEGVGSYNEQFF | TGTGCCAGCAGTGCGGGAGAGGGGGTGGGCTCCTACAATGAGCAGTTCTTC
NA | TRBD2 | TRBJ2-7 | TRBV28 | CASTPGLAGDEQYF | TGTGCCAGCACCCCGGGACTAGCGGGAGACGAGCAGTACTTC
NA | TRBD1 | TRBJ2-7 | TRBV5-1 | CASRDTGTGAGEQYF | TGCGCCAGCAGGGACACCGGGACAGGTGCGGGCGAGCAGTACTTC
NA | TRBD2 | TRBJ2-1 | TRBV10-2 | CASSRGLAGVGDEQFF | TGCGCCAGCAGCCGAGGACTAGCGGGAGTTGGGGATGAGCAGTTCTTC
NA | NA | TRBJ2-3 | TRBV27 | CASSPILRLGPTDTQYF | TGTGCCAGCAGTCCGATACTTCGGCTGGGCCCCACAGATACGCAGTATTTT
NA | TRBD1 | TRBJ2-7 | TRBV29-1 | CSVEGDRDYEQYF | TGCAGCGTTGAAGGCGACAGGGACTACGAGCAGTACTTC
NA | TRBD1 | TRBJ1-2 | TRBV11-2 | CASSRGQGVYGYTF | TGTGCCAGCAGCCGAGGACAGGGGGTCTATGGCTACACCTTC
NA | NA | TRBJ2-7 | TRBV10-3 | CASTGPYYEQYF | TGTGCCTCAACCGGGCCGTACTACGAGCAGTACTTC